This entry lists 10 T cell receptor beta chains sequenced from one sample in a study of long-term antiretroviral therapy in people with HIV. At the survey level, the v3.0 immunoSEQ assay was run. The assay was immunoSEQ multiplex PCR, and TCRdb's table has in-frame clones only and misses some. Here the sample spans tens of thousands of clones, approximately 80% being singletons. This specimen was unsorted PBMCs, taken 1.2 years after starting antiretroviral therapy. Source of these receptors: a woman aged 40 to 50 with HIV.

This chain links TRBV29-1 with TRBJ2-1, with D uncertain. The CDR3 consists of 13 residues. V lost 5 bases to trimming and J lost 13 bases, with 21 bases between them. Germline V CDR1 and CDR2: SQVTM, ANQGSEA. CDR3 protein: CSVTLGGPKEQFF. The CDR3 DNA reads TGCAGCGTTACCCTCGGCGGACCCAAAGAACAGTTCTTC.

The CDR3 loop reads CASSQWVTRQGTYEQYF. The CDR3 DNA sequence: TGCGCCAGCAGTCAATGGGTGACGAGACAGGGGACCTACGAGCAGTACTTC. V usage is TRBV23-1 and J usage is TRBJ2-7, with 8 positions matching TRBD1. TRBV23-1 is noted as an ORF with a role that remains uncertain. V lost 1 base to trimming and J lost 2 bases; unmatched junction nucleotides: 10. The CDR3 length is 17 residues.

This clone was counted between two and nine times. The chain carries TRBV5-6 and TRBJ2-1, with unresolved D. The CDR3 runs 15 residues. Trimming removed 1 base at V and 0 bases at J, with 8 bases between. Germline lookup yields CDR1 SGHDT and CDR2 YYEEEE. The CDR3 DNA sequence: TGTGCCAGCAGCTTGATGGCAAACTCCTACAATGAGCAGTTCTTC. This sequence encodes CASSLMANSYNEQFF.

The V gene is TRBV5-4, the J gene TRBJ2-7, with 9 bases matching TRBD2. Germline V gives CDR1 SGHNT, CDR2 YYREEE (reference sequence). The CDR3 totals 14 residues. With 4 bases clipped from V and 4 bases from J, the junction kept 6 bases outside the gene matches. CDR3 in DNA: TGTGCCAGCAGCCCTAGCGGGAATAGGTACGAGCAGTACTTC. As protein: CASSPSGNRYEQYF.

This clone turned up a few times. The chain carries TRBV4-1 and TRBJ2-7, with TRBD1 identical over 10 bases. This CDR3 comprises 15 residues. V was clipped by 1 base and J by 3 bases; unmatched bases: 3. The V gene's germline CDR1 is MGHRA and CDR2 YSYEKL. This chain's CDR3 is CASSQGRTGGYEQYF. DNA for the CDR3: TGCGCCAGCAGCCAAGGAAGGACAGGGGGCTACGAGCAGTACTTC.

This clone has a handful of counts. The rearrangement joins TRBV2 to TRBJ2-4, with 11 bases lining up with TRBD1. The CDR3 runs to 17 residues. Germline V lookup: CDR1 SNHLY, CDR2 FYNNEI. The J segment lost 9 bases and the V segment lost 2 bases, leaving 12 bases of the junction unmatched. CDR3: CASSELGQGGITGIQYF. Here the CDR3 DNA reads TGTGCCAGCAGTGAATTGGGACAGGGGGGGATAACGGGCATTCAGTACTTC.

This clone was detected only once. The V and J genes are TRBV6-5 and TRBJ1-4; D might be TRBD1 (5 bases). CDR3 size: 14 residues. Deletions cut 4 bases from V and 11 bases from J, with 17 bases between. Germline V gives CDR1 MNHEY, CDR2 SVGAGI. CDR3 in DNA: TGTGCCAGCAGTTCAGGGAGCGGAGGACGGAAACTGTTTTTT. Encoded protein: CASSSGSGGRKLFF.

CDR3: CASSSRTGPMGEAFF. The DNA for the CDR3 is TGTGCCAGCAGCTCGCGGACAGGGCCAATGGGAGAAGCTTTCTTT. The V and J genes are TRBV7-8 and TRBJ1-1; 8 bases match TRBD1. In germline, CDR1 is SGHVS, CDR2 FQNEAQ. Germline trimming cut 4 bases from V and 8 bases from J; bases unmatched to any gene: 12. This CDR3 contains 15 residues. Filled out from reference TRBV7-8 and TRBJ1-1, the complete variable domain reads GAGVSQSPRYKVAKRGQDVALRCDPISGHVSLFWYQQALGQGPEFLTYFQNEAQLDKSGLPSDRFFAERPEGSVSTLKIQRTQQEDSAVYLCASSSRTGPMGEAFFGQGTRLTVV.

The gene calls are TRBV7-9 and TRBJ2-1, with 7 bases aligning to TRBD1. V was clipped by 2 bases and J by 10 bases; unmatched bases: 5. CDR1 SEHNR and CDR2 FQNEAQ come from the germline V gene (reference sequence). The CDR3 runs to 13 residues. The CDR3 region is CASSLSGTDEQFF. In DNA form, the CDR3 reads TGTGCCAGCAGCTTATCCGGGACAGACGAGCAGTTCTTC.

The J gene is TRBJ1-1, the V gene TRBV10-3; D uncertain. Germline CDR1 ENHRY, CDR2 SYGVKD. The CDR3 sequence is 13 residues long. Trimming took 3 bases from V and 1 from J, leaving 6 bases between them. CDR3 bases: TGTGCCATCAGTGACCGATCGAACACTGAAGCTTTCTTT. It translates to CAISDRSNTEAFF.